The 24 T cell receptor beta chains below all came from one sample that was sequenced in a study of CD8 T cells in ankylosing spondylitis. TCRdb passed the 5' RACE reads through MiXCR, listing each CDR3 protein once. The sample holds roughly 100,000 distinct CDR3 sequences, about 8.3% seen once. The sample comprised blood, either unsorted or a sorted T cell fraction (not recorded which). The receptors stem from a male donor with ankylosing spondylitis or in good health (not recorded which).

This clonotype was counted ten times or more. The V and J genes are TRBV6-1 and TRBJ1-2, with no clear D. The CDR3 consists of 13 residues. From germline, CDR1 is MNHNS and CDR2 SASEGT. V was trimmed by 6 bases and J by 6 bases, leaving 14 bases between them. CDR3 residues: CASSDGTPDGYTF. CDR3 nucleotides: TGTGCCAGCAGCGACGGCACTCCAGATGGCTACACCTTC.

This clonotype was recorded at least ten times. The chain combines TRBV13 with TRBJ2-7; possibly TRBD1 for D (5 bases). CDR3 length: 15 amino acids. Germline CDR1 is PRHDT and CDR2 is FYEKMQ (reference sequence). Deletions cut 5 bases from V and 3 bases from J, with 17 bases between. CDR3 coding DNA: TGTGCCAGCAGCACCAGACAAGGGGTCAACTACGAGCAGTACTTC. It specifies CASSTRQGVNYEQYF.

This clonotype was recorded a few times. The V gene is TRBV7-9, the J gene TRBJ2-3, with D possibly being TRBD1 or TRBD2 (5 bases each). CDR3 size: 15 residues. V was pared by 5 bases and J by 3 bases, with 15 bases between. Germline V CDR1 and CDR2: SEHNR, FQNEAQ (reference sequence). The CDR3 here is CASSPGPLGTDTQYF. The CDR3 region has the DNA TGTGCCAGCAGCCCGGGACCCCTTGGGACAGATACGCAGTATTTT.

This clonotype has a count of ten or more. The chain recombines TRBV7-2 with TRBJ1-1; 7 nucleotides agree with TRBD1. With V trimmed by 5 bases and J by 0 bases, 9 bases remained unmatched. Per germline, CDR1 SGHTA and CDR2 FQGNSA. The CDR3 sequence is 16 residues long. The CDR3 region has the DNA TGTGCCAGCAGCGTTGGGATCGACAGGGTGAACACTGAAGCTTTCTTT. It specifies CASSVGIDRVNTEAFF.

This clonotype was recorded many times. The chain uses TRBV7-9 and TRBJ1-5; 7 bases align to TRBD1. J lost 7 bases, V lost 5 bases, and 8 bases had no gene match. The germline gives CDR1 SEHNR, CDR2 FQNEAQ (reference sequence). This CDR3 has 14 residues. The chain's CDR3 is CASSEQGWDQPQHF. The CDR3 region has the DNA TGTGCCAGCAGCGAACAGGGGTGGGACCAGCCCCAGCATTTT. Full variable domain (remainder filled in from reference TRBV7-9 and TRBJ1-5): DTGVSQNPRHKITKRGQNVTFRCDPISEHNRLYWYRQTLGQGPEFLTYFQNEAQLEKSRLLSDRFSAERPKGSFSTLEIQRTEQGDSAMYLCASSEQGWDQPQHFGDGTRLSIL.

This clonotype was picked up many times. V is TRBV20-1 and J is TRBJ1-2; TRBD1 matches 7 bases. CDR3 length: 14 residues. V gave up 5 bases and J gave up 7 bases; unmatched junction bases: 13. CDR1 is DFQATT and CDR2 is SNEGSKA in the germline V gene (reference sequence). In DNA form, the CDR3 reads TGCAGTGCTCTATGGACAGGCCTGGAACTTGGCTACACCTTC. As protein: CSALWTGLELGYTF.

Many counts were recorded for this clonotype. The V and J genes are TRBV12-3 or TRBV12-4 and TRBJ1-1, with D unclear. The CDR3 totals 12 residues. The V end was cut by 3 bases, the J end by 7 bases, with 9 bases between. Here the CDR3 DNA reads TGTGCCAGCAGTTTGTCTTATCTTGAAGCTTTCTTT. Residues: CASSLSYLEAFF.

This clonotype appeared many times. The chain recombines TRBV7-8 with TRBJ2-1; D perhaps matches TRBD2 (6 bases). V was pared by 4 bases and J by 9 bases, with 13 bases between. Germline V CDR1 and CDR2: SGHVS, FQNEAQ. This CDR3 comprises 13 residues. CDR3 region: CASSSGVGGEQFF. The CDR3 DNA reads as TGTGCCAGCAGCTCGGGAGTGGGGGGTGAGCAGTTCTTC. Full variable domain (rest looked up from reference TRBV7-8 and TRBJ2-1): GAGVSQSPRYKVAKRGQDVALRCDPISGHVSLFWYQQALGQGPEFLTYFQNEAQLDKSGLPSDRFFAERPEGSVSTLKIQRTQQEDSAVYLCASSSGVGGEQFFGPGTRLTVL.

This clonotype was detected many times. V is TRBV5-1 and J is TRBJ1-1; 9 bases match TRBD1. Per the germline V gene, CDR1 is SGHRS and CDR2 is YFSETQ. The V and J ends lost 4 bases and 2 bases, in that order; junction bases with no gene match: 12. The CDR3 loop spans 17 amino acids. In DNA form, the CDR3 reads TGCGCCAGCAGCCTTAATAGGGGACAGGGATTAAACACTGAAGCTTTCTTT. It is translated as CASSLNRGQGLNTEAFF. The full variable domain, in which reference TRBV5-1 and TRBJ1-1 provide the parts outside the CDR3, is KAGVTQTPRYLIKTRGQQVTLSCSPISGHRSVSWYQQTPGQGLQFLFEYFSETQRNKGNFPGRFSGRQFSNSRSEMNVSTLELGDSALYLCASSLNRGQGLNTEAFFGQGTRLTVV.

This clonotype was recorded many times. This sequence joins TRBV12-3 or TRBV12-4 and TRBJ1-6; D is unresolved. The V and J ends lost 5 bases and 7 bases respectively, with 9 bases between them. This CDR3 comprises 13 residues. This CDR3 is CASSISANSPLHF. The CDR3 region has the DNA TGTGCCAGCAGTATCTCCGCCAATTCACCCCTCCACTTT.

This clonotype was observed many times. J is TRBJ2-1 and V is TRBV6-5; D possibly corresponds to TRBD2 (5 bases). Germline V gene data show CDR1 as MNHEY and CDR2 as SVGAGI. The CDR3 loop spans 11 amino acids. Trimming removed 6 bases at V and 10 bases at J, with 10 bases between. This CDR3 reads CASSRRGEQFF. CDR3 coding DNA: TGTGCCAGCAGCCGCCGAGGGGAGCAGTTCTTC.

This clonotype came up many times. The J gene is TRBJ2-7, the V gene TRBV10-3; tentative D call: TRBD2 (5 bases). The germline gives CDR1 ENHRY, CDR2 SYGVKD. V was trimmed by 3 bases and J by 4 bases, leaving 22 bases between them. The CDR3 has 17 amino acids. The CDR3 DNA reads as TGTGCCATCAGTGACCCAACCCGACAAGACCGAGGGTACGAGCAGTACTTC. This translates into CAISDPTRQDRGYEQYF.

This clonotype showed up many times. The chain links TRBV7-6 to TRBJ2-3, with 8 bases aligning to TRBD2. Germline lookup yields CDR1 SGHVS and CDR2 FNYEAQ. The CDR3 totals 16 residues. Unmatched junction bases numbered 6, after V lost 2 bases and J lost 2 bases. CDR3 in amino acids: CASSLRGSGTTDTQYF. DNA for the CDR3: TGTGCCAGCAGCTTAAGAGGTAGCGGGACCACAGATACGCAGTATTTT. The variable domain in full, completed from reference TRBV7-6 and TRBJ2-3, reads GAGVSQSPRYKVTKRGQDVALRCDPISGHVSLYWYRQALGQGPEFLTYFNYEAQQDKSGLPNDRFSAERPEGSISTLTIQRTEQRDSAMYRCASSLRGSGTTDTQYFGPGTRLTVL.

The chain employs TRBV5-1 and TRBJ2-7, with D tentatively TRBD2 (5 bases). V dropped 4 bases and J dropped 3 bases, with 23 bases sitting between them. This CDR3 is 17 amino acids long. CDR1 and CDR2 (germline): SGHRS, YFSETQ. This CDR3 is CASSRRPGAEGYYEQYF. The DNA of the CDR3 is TGCGCCAGCAGCCGGCGTCCAGGTGCCGAGGGATACTACGAGCAGTACTTC.

The genes are TRBV7-9 and TRBJ2-3, with 8 bases fitting TRBD2. Germline CDR1 reads SEHNR; CDR2 reads FQNEAQ (reference sequence). Trimming took 2 bases from V and 5 from J; bases not matched to a gene: 9. CDR3 size: 16 residues. This CDR3 reads CASSLRLAGTQDTQYF. The CDR3 DNA reads as TGTGCCAGCAGCTTAAGGCTAGCGGGTACCCAAGATACGCAGTATTTT.

This clonotype was found many times. J is TRBJ1-2 and V is TRBV5-6; the D is unclear. Germline V gene data show CDR1 as SGHDT and CDR2 as YYEEEE. There are 16 residues in the CDR3. Trimming took off 1 base at V and 2 bases at J, with 15 bases between the two ends. In DNA, the CDR3 is TGTGCCAGCAGCTTGCCGGTTTCGGGTATCAACTATGGCTACACCTTC. Translating it yields CASSLPVSGINYGYTF.

In its sample, this clonotype was seen many times. V usage is TRBV9 and J usage is TRBJ1-6, with D possibly TRBD1 on 5 matching bases. The CDR3 loop spans 15 amino acids. Germline V gene sequence: CDR1 SGDLS, CDR2 YYNGEE. V was cut by 2 bases and J by 7 bases, with 13 bases left in between. The CDR3 DNA reads TGTGCCAGCAGCGTGGATCACAGGATAAATTCACCCCTCCACTTT. It is translated as CASSVDHRINSPLHF.

At least ten counts were recorded for this clonotype. The V call is TRBV20-1, the J call TRBJ1-1; D is uncertain. V dropped 2 bases and J dropped 0 bases, with 10 bases sitting between them. Germline V gene lookup returns CDR1 DFQATT and CDR2 SNEGSKA (reference sequence). This CDR3 region has 14 residues. The CDR3: CSARSQRMNTEAFF. As DNA, the CDR3 is TGCAGTGCTAGATCTCAGAGGATGAACACTGAAGCTTTCTTT.

This clonotype was seen many times. CDR3 region: CASGPPPGTRYHEQYF. CDR3 DNA: TGTGCCAGCGGCCCCCCTCCCGGGACTAGGTACCACGAGCAGTACTTC. The chain joins TRBV7-6 to TRBJ2-7; 8 bases match TRBD2. Germline V gene data show CDR1 as SGHVS and CDR2 as FNYEAQ. The CDR3 has 16 residues. J lost 5 bases, V lost 8 bases, and 17 bases had no gene match.

This clonotype has at least ten counts. The genes are TRBV27 and TRBJ1-2, with 7 bases fitting TRBD1. J lost 8 bases, V lost 6 bases, and 15 bases had no gene match. This CDR3 is built from 15 residues. Germline V gene lookup returns CDR1 MNHEY and CDR2 SMNVEV (reference sequence). CDR3 region: CASSPDRSFYGGYTF. As DNA, the CDR3 is TGTGCCAGCAGCCCGGACAGGTCCTTCTATGGCGGCTACACCTTC.

This clonotype was observed many times. The chain combines TRBV4-1 with TRBJ2-7; no clear D. CDR1 MGHRA and CDR2 YSYEKL come from the germline V gene. Trimming left V 3 bases short and J 9 bases short, with 18 bases between. CDR3 length: 14 amino acids. For the CDR3, the DNA is TGCGCCAGCAGCCAGGAAATATCGTTACGAGGGCAGTACTTC. It translates to CASSQEISLRGQYF.

At least ten counts were recorded for this clonotype. The CDR3 region has the DNA TGTGCCAGCAGCTTTCTTGGGCGGGAGCCCTACAATGAGCAGTTCTTC. Translating gives CASSFLGREPYNEQFF. J is TRBJ2-1 and V is TRBV11-2; 7 nucleotides line up with TRBD2. CDR1 is SGHAT, CDR2 FQNNGV, per germline. V gave up 3 bases and J gave up 2 bases; unmatched junction bases: 7. This CDR3 spans 16 amino acids. Filled out from reference TRBV11-2 and TRBJ2-1, the complete variable domain reads EAGVAQSPRYKIIEKRQSVAFWCNPISGHATLYWYQQILGQGPKLLIQFQNNGVVDDSQLPKDRFSAERLKGVDSTLKIQPAKLEDSAVYLCASSFLGREPYNEQFFGPGTRLTVL.

This clonotype was detected ten times or more. The chain combines TRBV10-3 with TRBJ1-1; 7 positions match TRBD1. The CDR3 totals 13 residues. Germline lookup yields CDR1 ENHRY and CDR2 SYGVKD. Germline trimming cut 10 bases from V and 3 bases from J; bases unmatched to any gene: 8. Here the CDR3 reads CATTKTGDTEAFF. CDR3 DNA: TGTGCCACAACAAAAACAGGGGACACTGAAGCTTTCTTT.

This clonotype was recorded at least ten times. V usage is TRBV6-1 and J usage is TRBJ2-1; 8 nucleotides agree with TRBD2. This CDR3 region has 12 residues. V dropped 4 bases and J dropped 10; count of bases not matched to a gene: 3. The germline V gene has CDR1 MNHNS and CDR2 SASEGT. CDR3: CASSVERGEQFF. The DNA of the CDR3 is TGTGCCAGCAGTGTCGAGCGGGGGGAGCAGTTCTTC.